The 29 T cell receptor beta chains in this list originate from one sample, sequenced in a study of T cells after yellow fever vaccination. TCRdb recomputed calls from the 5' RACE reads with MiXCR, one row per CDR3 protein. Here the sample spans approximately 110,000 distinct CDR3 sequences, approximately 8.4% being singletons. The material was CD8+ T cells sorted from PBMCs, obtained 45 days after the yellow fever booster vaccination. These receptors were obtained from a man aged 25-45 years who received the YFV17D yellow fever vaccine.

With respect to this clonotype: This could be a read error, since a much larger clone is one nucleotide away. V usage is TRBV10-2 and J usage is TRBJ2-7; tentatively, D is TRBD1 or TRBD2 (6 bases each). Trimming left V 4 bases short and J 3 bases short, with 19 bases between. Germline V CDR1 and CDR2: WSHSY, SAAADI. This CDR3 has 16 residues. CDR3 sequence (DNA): TGCGCCAGCAGTGTTTCTAGCAGGAGGGGGAGCTACGAGCAGTACTTC. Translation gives CASSVSSRRGSYEQYF.

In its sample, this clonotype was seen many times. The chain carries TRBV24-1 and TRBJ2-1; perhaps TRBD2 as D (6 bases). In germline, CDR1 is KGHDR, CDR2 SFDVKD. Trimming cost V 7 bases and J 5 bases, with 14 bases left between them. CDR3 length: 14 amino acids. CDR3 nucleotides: TGTGCCACCAGGGCTAGCTCGGGGGACAATGAGCAGTTCTTC. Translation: CATRASSGDNEQFF.

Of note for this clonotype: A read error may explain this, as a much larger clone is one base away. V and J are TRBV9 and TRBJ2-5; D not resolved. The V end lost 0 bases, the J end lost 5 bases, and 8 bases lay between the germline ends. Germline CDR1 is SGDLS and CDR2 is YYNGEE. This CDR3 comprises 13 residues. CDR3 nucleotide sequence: TGTGCCAGCAGCGTAGGGTCCCACGAGACCCAGTACTTC. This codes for CASSVGSHETQYF.

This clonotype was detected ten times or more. CDR3: CASSLGDTNIQYF. The DNA of the CDR3 is TGTGCCAGCAGCTTAGGGGACACAAACATTCAGTACTTC. The chain recombines TRBV7-9 with TRBJ2-4; TRBD1 might be the D (6 bases). The length of the CDR3 is 13 residues. Germline V gene sequence: CDR1 SEHNR, CDR2 FQNEAQ (reference sequence). Trimming pared 1 base from V and 6 bases from J, leaving 7 bases between.

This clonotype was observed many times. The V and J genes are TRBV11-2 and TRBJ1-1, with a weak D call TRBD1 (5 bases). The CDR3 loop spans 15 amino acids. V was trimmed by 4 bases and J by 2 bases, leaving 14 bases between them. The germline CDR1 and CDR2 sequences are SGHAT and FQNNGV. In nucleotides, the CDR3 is TGTGCCAGCAGCTACGGGGCCTTTCACAACACTGAAGCTTTCTTT. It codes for CASSYGAFHNTEAFF.

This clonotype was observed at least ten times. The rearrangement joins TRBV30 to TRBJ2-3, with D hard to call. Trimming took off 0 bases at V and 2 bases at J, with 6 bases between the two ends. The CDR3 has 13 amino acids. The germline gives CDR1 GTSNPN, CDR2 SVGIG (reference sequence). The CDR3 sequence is CAWSVRVTDTQYF. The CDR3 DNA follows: TGTGCCTGGAGTGTTAGGGTCACAGATACGCAGTATTTT.

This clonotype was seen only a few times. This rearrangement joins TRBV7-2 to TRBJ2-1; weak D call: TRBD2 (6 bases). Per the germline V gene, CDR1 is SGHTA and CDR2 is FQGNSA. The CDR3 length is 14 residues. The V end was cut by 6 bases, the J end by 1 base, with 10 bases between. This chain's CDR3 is CASREEGSYNEQFF. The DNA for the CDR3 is TGTGCCAGCAGAGAGGAGGGATCCTACAATGAGCAGTTCTTC.

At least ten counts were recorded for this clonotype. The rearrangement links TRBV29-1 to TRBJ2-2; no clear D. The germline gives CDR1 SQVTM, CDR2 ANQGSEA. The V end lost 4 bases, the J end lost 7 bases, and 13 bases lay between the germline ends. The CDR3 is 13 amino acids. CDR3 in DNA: TGCAGCGTTGGCAAAGGGATTGGCGGGGAGCTGTTTTTT. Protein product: CSVGKGIGGELFF.

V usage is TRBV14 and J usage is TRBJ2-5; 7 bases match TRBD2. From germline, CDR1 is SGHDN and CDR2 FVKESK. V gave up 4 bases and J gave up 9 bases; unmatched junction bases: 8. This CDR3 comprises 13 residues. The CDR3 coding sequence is TGTGCCAGCAGCCGGCTAGCGGTGGATGCCCAGTACTTC. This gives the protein CASSRLAVDAQYF. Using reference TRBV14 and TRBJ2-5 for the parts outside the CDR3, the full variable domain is EAGVTQFPSHSVIEKGQTVTLRCDPISGHDNLYWYRRVMGKEIKFLLHFVKESKQDESGMPNNRFLAERTGGTYSTLKVQPAELEDSGVYFCASSRLAVDAQYFGPGTRLLVL.

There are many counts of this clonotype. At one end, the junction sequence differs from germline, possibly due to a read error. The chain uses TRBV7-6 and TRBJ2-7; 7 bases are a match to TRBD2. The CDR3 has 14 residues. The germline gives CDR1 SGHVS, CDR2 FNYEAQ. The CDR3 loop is CASSLASGSYEQYF. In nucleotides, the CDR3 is TGCGCCAGCAGCTTGGCTAGCGGATCCTACGAGCAGTACTTC.

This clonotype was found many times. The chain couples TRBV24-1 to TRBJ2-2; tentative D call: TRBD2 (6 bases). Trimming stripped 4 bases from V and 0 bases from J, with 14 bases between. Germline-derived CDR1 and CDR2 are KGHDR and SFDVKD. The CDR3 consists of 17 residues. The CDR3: CATSDTAGGTNTGELFF. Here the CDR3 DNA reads TGTGCCACCAGTGACACGGCCGGCGGGACGAACACCGGGGAGCTGTTTTTT.

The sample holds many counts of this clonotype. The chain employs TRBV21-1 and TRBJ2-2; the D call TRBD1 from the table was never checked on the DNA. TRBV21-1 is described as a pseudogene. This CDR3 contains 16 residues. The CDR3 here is CASSPQGGSITGELFF. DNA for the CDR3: TGTGCCAGCAGCCCGCAGGGGGGTTCTATCACCGGGGAGCTGTTTTTT.

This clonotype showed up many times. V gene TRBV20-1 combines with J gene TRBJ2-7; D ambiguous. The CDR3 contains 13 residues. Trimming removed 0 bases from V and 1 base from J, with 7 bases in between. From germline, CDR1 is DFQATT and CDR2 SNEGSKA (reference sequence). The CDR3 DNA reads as TGCAGTGCTAGAGAACTAAGTTCCTACGAGCAGTACTTC. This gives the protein CSARELSSYEQYF.

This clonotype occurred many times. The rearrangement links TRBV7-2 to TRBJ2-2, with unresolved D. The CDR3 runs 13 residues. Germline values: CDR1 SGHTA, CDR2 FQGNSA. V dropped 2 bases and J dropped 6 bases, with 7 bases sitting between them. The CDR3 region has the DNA TGTGCCAGCAGCTTACCCTTCGCCGGGGAGCTGTTTTTT. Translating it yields CASSLPFAGELFF.

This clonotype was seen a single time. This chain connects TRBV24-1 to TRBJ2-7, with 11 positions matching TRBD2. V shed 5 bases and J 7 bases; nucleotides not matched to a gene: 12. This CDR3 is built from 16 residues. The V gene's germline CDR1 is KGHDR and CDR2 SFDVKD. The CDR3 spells CATSAPRTSGCLEQYF. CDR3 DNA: TGTGCCACCAGTGCCCCCCGGACTAGCGGGTGTTTGGAGCAGTACTTC.

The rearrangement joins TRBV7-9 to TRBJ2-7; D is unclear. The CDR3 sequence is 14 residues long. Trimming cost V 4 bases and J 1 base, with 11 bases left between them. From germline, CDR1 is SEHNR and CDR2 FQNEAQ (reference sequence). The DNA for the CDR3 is TGTGCCAGCAGCTCCGGTAGGGATTCCTACGAGCAGTACTTC. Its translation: CASSSGRDSYEQYF.

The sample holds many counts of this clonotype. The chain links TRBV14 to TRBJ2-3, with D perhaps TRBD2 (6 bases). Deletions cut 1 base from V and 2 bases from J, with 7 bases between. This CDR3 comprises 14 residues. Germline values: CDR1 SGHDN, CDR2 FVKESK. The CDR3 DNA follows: TGTGCCAGCAGCCAAGGGGGACTCACAGATACGCAGTATTTT. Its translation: CASSQGGLTDTQYF.

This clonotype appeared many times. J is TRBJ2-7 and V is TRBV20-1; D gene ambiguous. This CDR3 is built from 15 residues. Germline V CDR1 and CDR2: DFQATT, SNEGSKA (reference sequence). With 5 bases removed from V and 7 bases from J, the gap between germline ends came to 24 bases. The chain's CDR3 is CSAATLDRLHGEQYF. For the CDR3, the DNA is TGCAGTGCTGCCACCTTGGACCGCCTACACGGGGAGCAGTACTTC.

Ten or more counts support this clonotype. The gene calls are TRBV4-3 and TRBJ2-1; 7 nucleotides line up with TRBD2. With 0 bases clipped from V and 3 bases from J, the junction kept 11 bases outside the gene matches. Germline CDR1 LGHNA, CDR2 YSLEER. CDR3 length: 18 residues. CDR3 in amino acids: CASSQDFLAASLYNEQFF. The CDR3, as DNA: TGCGCCAGCAGCCAAGATTTCCTAGCGGCGTCTCTCTACAATGAGCAGTTCTTC.

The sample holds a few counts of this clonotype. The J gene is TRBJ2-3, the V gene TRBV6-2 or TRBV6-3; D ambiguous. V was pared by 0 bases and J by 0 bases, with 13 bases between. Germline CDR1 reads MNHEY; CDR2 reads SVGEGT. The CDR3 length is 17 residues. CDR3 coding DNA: TGTGCCAGCAGTTACTCGCCGAACGGCCTTAGCACAGATACGCAGTATTTT. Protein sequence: CASSYSPNGLSTDTQYF.

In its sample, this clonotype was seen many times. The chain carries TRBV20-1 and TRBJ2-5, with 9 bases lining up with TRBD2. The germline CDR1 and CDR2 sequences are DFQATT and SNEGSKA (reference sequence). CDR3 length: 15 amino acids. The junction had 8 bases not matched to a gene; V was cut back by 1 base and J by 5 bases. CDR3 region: CSARGSSGSGETQYF. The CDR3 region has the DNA TGCAGTGCTAGAGGGAGTAGCGGGAGCGGGGAGACCCAGTACTTC.

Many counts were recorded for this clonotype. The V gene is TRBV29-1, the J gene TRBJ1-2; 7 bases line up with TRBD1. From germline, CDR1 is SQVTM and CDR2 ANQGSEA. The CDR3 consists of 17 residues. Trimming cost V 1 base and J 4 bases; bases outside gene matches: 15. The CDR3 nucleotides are TGCAGCGTTGAAGGCCCGACAGGGAAAGAGTTAGGCTATGGCTACACCTTC. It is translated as CSVEGPTGKELGYGYTF.

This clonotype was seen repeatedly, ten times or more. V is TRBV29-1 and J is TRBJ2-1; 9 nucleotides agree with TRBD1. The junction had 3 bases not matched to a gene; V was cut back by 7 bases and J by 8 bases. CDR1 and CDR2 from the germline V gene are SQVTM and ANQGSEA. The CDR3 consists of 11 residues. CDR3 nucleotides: TGCAGCGGGTGGACAGGGGATGAGCAGTTCTTC. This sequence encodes CSGWTGDEQFF.

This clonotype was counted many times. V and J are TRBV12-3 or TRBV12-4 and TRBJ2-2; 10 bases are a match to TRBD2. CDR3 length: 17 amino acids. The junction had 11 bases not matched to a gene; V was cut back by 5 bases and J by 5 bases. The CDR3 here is CASSPPGLASRTGELFF. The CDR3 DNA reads TGTGCCAGCAGTCCTCCGGGACTAGCGAGCAGAACCGGGGAGCTGTTTTTT.

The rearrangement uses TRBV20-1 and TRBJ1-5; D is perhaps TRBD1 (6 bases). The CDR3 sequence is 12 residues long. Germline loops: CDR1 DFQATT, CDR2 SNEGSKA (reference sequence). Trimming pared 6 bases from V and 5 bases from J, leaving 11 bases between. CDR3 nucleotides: TGCAGTGCCAAGGACAGTGATCAGCCCCAGCATTTT. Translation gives CSAKDSDQPQHF.

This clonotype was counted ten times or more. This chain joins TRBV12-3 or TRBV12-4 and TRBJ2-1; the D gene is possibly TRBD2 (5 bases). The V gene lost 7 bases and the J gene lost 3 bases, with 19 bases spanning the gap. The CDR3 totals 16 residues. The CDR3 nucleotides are TGTGCCAGCACCTCTTTGGTGGGGAGTGACTACAATGAGCAGTTCTTC. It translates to CASTSLVGSDYNEQFF.

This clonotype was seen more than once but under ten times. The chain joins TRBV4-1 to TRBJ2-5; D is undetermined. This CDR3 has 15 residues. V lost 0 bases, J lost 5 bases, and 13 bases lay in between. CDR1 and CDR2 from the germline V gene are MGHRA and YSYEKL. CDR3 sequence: CASSQEYGTGETQYF. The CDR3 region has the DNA TGCGCCAGCAGCCAAGAATATGGAACCGGGGAGACCCAGTACTTC.

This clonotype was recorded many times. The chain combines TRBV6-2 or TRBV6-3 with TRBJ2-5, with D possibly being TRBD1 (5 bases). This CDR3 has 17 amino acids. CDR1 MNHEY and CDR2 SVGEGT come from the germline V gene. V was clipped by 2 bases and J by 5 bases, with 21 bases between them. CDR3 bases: TGTGCCAGCAGTTACCCGCCAGGGATCTTTGTCACGGAGACCCAGTACTTC. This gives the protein CASSYPPGIFVTETQYF.

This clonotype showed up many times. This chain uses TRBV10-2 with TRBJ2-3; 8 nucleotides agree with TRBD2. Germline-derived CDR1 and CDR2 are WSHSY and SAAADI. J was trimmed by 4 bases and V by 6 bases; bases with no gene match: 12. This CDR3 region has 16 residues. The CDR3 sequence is CASRPLSGLAPDTQYF. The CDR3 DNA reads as TGCGCCAGCAGGCCGCTATCTGGACTAGCTCCAGATACGCAGTATTTT.